The clone carrying this TCR beta chain was counted only a few times. It was with unique molecular identifiers that the TCRbeta library was prepared. TCRdb re-called the PCR reads with MiXCR, one entry per CDR3 protein. The data contain approximately 350,000 distinct CDR3 sequences, over 9% of them seen just once; the ten biggest clones take up around 2.3%. The entry originates in a study of T-cell reconstitution after alpha-beta-depleted transplantation in children. CDR1 is SGHNT, CDR2 YYREEE, per germline (reference sequence). The CDR3 is made up of 14 amino acids. The J segment lost 2 bases and the V segment lost 6 bases, leaving 4 bases of the junction unmatched.

This clonotype was obtained from a human donor who donated a stem cell graft to a child with acute lymphoblastic leukemia. This sample comprised PBMCs from the stem cell graft donor, obtained from the stem cell graft. The chain couples TRBV5-4 to TRBJ2-3; 9 bases are shared with TRBD2. CDR3 coding DNA: TGTGCCAGCATCTTAGCGGGAGCCACAGATACGCAGTATTTT. Its translation: CASILAGATDTQYF.